Shown below are 19 T cell receptor beta chains from a single sample sequenced in a study of T cell repertoires in cytomegalovirus infection. One entry per CDR3 protein, called by TCRdb with MiXCR from the reads. The sample lists around 550,000 distinct CDR3 sequences, around 27% occurring once. Material for sequencing was PBMCs. The receptors originated from a human donor in good health (CMV status not recorded). Some clones in this sample may be carry-over from other donors' samples.

For the CDR3, the DNA is TGTGCCAGCAGTCCCGGACAGGGCGGTAATGAAAAACTGTTTTTT. Translating it yields CASSPGQGGNEKLFF. V is TRBV28 and J is TRBJ1-4; 8 nucleotides agree with TRBD1. CDR1 and CDR2 from the germline V gene are MDHEN and SYDVKM. Trimming took 5 bases from V and 4 from J; bases not matched to a gene: 6. This CDR3 has 15 amino acids.

The V and J genes are TRBV6-1 and TRBJ1-2, with TRBD1 matching over 8 bases. The CDR3 consists of 18 residues. Trimming took 3 bases from V and 0 from J; bases not matched to a gene: 12. Per the germline V gene, CDR1 is MNHNS and CDR2 is SASEGT. CDR3 in amino acids: CASSDDRGGSPANYGYTF. In nucleotides, the CDR3 is TGTGCCAGCAGTGATGACAGGGGAGGCTCCCCCGCTAACTATGGCTACACCTTC.

The chain recombines TRBV30 with TRBJ2-2; D not resolved. V was shortened by 3 bases and J by 1 base, with 6 bases between the two germline ends. This CDR3 spans 13 amino acids. Germline lookup yields CDR1 GTSNPN and CDR2 SVGIG (reference sequence). Here the CDR3 reads CAWRRGNTGELFF. The CDR3 DNA is TGTGCCTGGAGGAGAGGGAACACCGGGGAGCTGTTTTTT.

The J gene is TRBJ1-1, the V gene TRBV7-8, with 12 bases that match TRBD1. This CDR3 is 15 amino acids long. Trimming at V came to 0 bases and at J to 6 bases, leaving 2 bases not matched to a gene. Germline loops: CDR1 SGHVS, CDR2 FQNEAQ. This CDR3 is CASSLAGTGGSEAFF. CDR3 DNA: TGTGCCAGCAGCTTAGCCGGGACAGGGGGCTCTGAAGCTTTCTTT.

This clonotype was seen only once. The V and J genes are TRBV2 and TRBJ2-7; D gene uncertain. Per germline, CDR1 SNHLY and CDR2 FYNNEI. V lost 6 bases and J 6 bases, leaving 21 bases between the germline ends. The CDR3 is 15 amino acids. The CDR3 DNA is TGTGCCAGCAGCCCAGACCCCCCGGCCGGACGCGAGCAGTACTTC. This sequence encodes CASSPDPPAGREQYF.

This clonotype was detected a few times. This chain uses TRBV7-3 with TRBJ2-7; D is ambiguous. V dropped 2 bases and J dropped 2 bases, with 13 bases sitting between them. This CDR3 comprises 15 residues. In germline, CDR1 is SGHTA, CDR2 FQGTGA. For the CDR3, the DNA is TGTGCCAGCAGCTTATACCCTGACATTCCCTACGAGCAGTACTTC. Its protein is CASSLYPDIPYEQYF.

The V gene is TRBV7-8, the J gene TRBJ1-5; 9 positions agree with TRBD1. V was clipped by 3 bases and J by 5 bases; unmatched bases: 11. CDR1 SGHVS and CDR2 FQNEAQ come from the germline V gene. The CDR3 is made up of 17 amino acids. CDR3 nucleotides: TGTGCCAGCAGCTTGAGGACAGGGGCCCTTTGGGATCAGCCCCAGCATTTT. This translates into CASSLRTGALWDQPQHF.

The genes are TRBV29-1 and TRBJ1-1; D gene ambiguous. Trimming cost V 4 bases and J 2 bases, with 11 bases left between them. CDR1 is SQVTM and CDR2 is ANQGSEA in the germline V gene. The CDR3 spans 13 residues. The CDR3 here is CSVGPGINTEAFF. The CDR3 DNA reads TGCAGCGTTGGTCCAGGCATTAACACTGAAGCTTTCTTT.

This clonotype was counted only a few times. J is TRBJ2-1 and V is TRBV19; D possibly uses TRBD1 or TRBD2 (5 bases each). CDR3 size: 14 residues. V was clipped by 11 bases and J by 6 bases, with 20 bases between them. Germline CDR1 LNHDA, CDR2 SQIVND (reference sequence). This chain's CDR3 is CAGTGTHKGNEQFF. DNA of the CDR3: TGTGCCGGAACCGGGACCCACAAGGGCAATGAGCAGTTCTTC.

The rearrangement uses TRBV7-9 and TRBJ1-1; TRBD1 agrees at 9 bases. The CDR3 runs 14 residues. Germline values: CDR1 SEHNR, CDR2 FQNEAQ (reference sequence). V shed 6 bases and J 3 bases; nucleotides not matched to a gene: 5. The CDR3 region has the DNA TGTGCCAGCAGGGCGACAGGGGGAGACACTGAAGCTTTCTTT. It yields the protein CASRATGGDTEAFF.

This clonotype appeared a few times. This sequence joins TRBV5-4 and TRBJ2-7; tentatively, D is TRBD1 (6 bases). Germline V gene lookup returns CDR1 SGHNT and CDR2 YYREEE (reference sequence). Trimming cost V 0 bases and J 3 bases, with 13 bases left between them. CDR3 length: 15 amino acids. The CDR3 DNA reads as TGTGCCAGCAGCTTGGACAGGGACCTTCTCTACGAGCAGTACGTC. It is translated as CASSLDRDLLYEQYV.

This clonotype was counted at least ten times. CDR3 loop: CASSGLRKTQYF. CDR3 nucleotides: TGTGCCAGCTCTGGGCTCCGGAAGACCCAGTACTTC. The rearrangement uses TRBV7-2 and TRBJ2-5; D call uncertain. CDR3 length: 12 residues. V gave up 8 bases and J gave up 6 bases, with 13 bases separating them. The V gene's germline CDR1 is SGHTA and CDR2 FQGNSA.

A few counts support this clonotype. V gene TRBV19 combines with J gene TRBJ2-3; 7 bases agree with TRBD1. From germline, CDR1 is LNHDA and CDR2 SQIVND (reference sequence). This CDR3 comprises 16 residues. V shed 5 bases, J shed 2 bases, and the junction held 10 bases outside the gene matches. The CDR3 region has the DNA TGTGCCAGTAGTCCCCGCGAGGGGGCTTTCACAGATACGCAGTATTTT. Amino acid sequence: CASSPREGAFTDTQYF. Using reference TRBV19 and TRBJ2-3 for the parts outside the CDR3, the full variable domain is DGGITQSPKYLFRKEGQNVTLSCEQNLNHDAMYWYRQDPGQGLRLIYYSQIVNDFQKGDIAEGYSVSREKKESFPLTVTSAQKNPTAFYLCASSPREGAFTDTQYFGPGTRLTVL.

This clonotype was seen many times. The V call is TRBV7-2, the J call TRBJ2-1; weak D call: TRBD2 (5 bases). Trimming cost V 1 base and J 4 bases, with 11 bases left between them. The CDR3 covers 15 residues. Germline CDR1 reads SGHTA; CDR2 reads FQGNSA. The CDR3 loop reads CASSLGGLEYNEQFF. The CDR3 bases are TGTGCCAGCAGCTTAGGCGGGTTAGAATACAATGAGCAGTTCTTC.

The V call is TRBV5-1, the J call TRBJ2-3, with 7 positions matching TRBD1. J gave up 0 bases and V 6 bases, and 1 base lay outside the gene matches. The CDR3 is made up of 13 amino acids. The V gene's germline CDR1 is SGHRS and CDR2 YFSETQ. CDR3 nucleotide sequence: TGCGCCAGCAACAGGGGCAGCACAGATACGCAGTATTTT. It translates to CASNRGSTDTQYF.

This clonotype has more than one count but fewer than ten. The chain joins TRBV27 to TRBJ1-2, with TRBD1 matching 7 bases. The CDR3 loop spans 13 amino acids. Germline-derived CDR1 and CDR2 are MNHEY and SMNVEV (reference sequence). V lost 5 bases and J lost 8; bases outside the gene matches: 8. CDR3 in amino acids: CASSATGRRGYTF. CDR3 in DNA: TGTGCCAGCAGTGCGACAGGGAGAAGAGGCTACACCTTC.

This clonotype has only a few counts. The chain uses TRBV19 and TRBJ1-1; D is unresolved. V was cut by 7 bases and J by 4 bases, with 13 bases left in between. Looked up from germline, CDR1 is LNHDA and CDR2 is SQIVND (reference sequence). The CDR3 has 13 residues. This CDR3 reads CASTPGRSTEAFF. The CDR3 DNA is TGTGCCAGTACCCCAGGCAGGAGCACTGAAGCTTTCTTT. Filled out from reference TRBV19 and TRBJ1-1, the complete variable domain reads DGGITQSPKYLFRKEGQNVTLSCEQNLNHDAMYWYRQDPGQGLRLIYYSQIVNDFQKGDIAEGYSVSREKKESFPLTVTSAQKNPTAFYLCASTPGRSTEAFFGQGTRLTVV.

This chain links TRBV24-1 with TRBJ2-1, with TRBD2 matching over 9 bases. The CDR3 is 17 amino acids. The V gene end was trimmed by 4 bases and the J gene end by 1 base; junction bases not matched to a gene: 7. The germline gives CDR1 KGHDR, CDR2 SFDVKD. CDR3 residues: CATSDPGLARSYNEQFF. DNA of the CDR3: TGTGCCACCAGTGACCCCGGACTAGCGCGGTCCTACAATGAGCAGTTCTTC.

The genes are TRBV4-1 and TRBJ1-1, with 7 bases aligning to TRBD1. Germline CDR1 MGHRA, CDR2 YSYEKL. The CDR3 is made up of 15 amino acids. The V and J ends lost 0 bases and 3 bases, in that order; junction bases with no gene match: 4. The CDR3 loop is CASSQETGRDTEAFF. The CDR3 DNA follows: TGCGCCAGCAGCCAAGAGACAGGGCGGGACACTGAAGCTTTCTTT.